The 32 T cell receptor beta chains presented below share a single source sample, sequenced in a study of T cell repertoires in cytomegalovirus infection. Each CDR3 protein gets one entry after TCRdb re-called the reads with MiXCR. The sample has approximately 630,000 distinct CDR3 sequences, roughly 26% seen once; the top ten hold less than 10%. The material sequenced was CD8+ T cells from PBMCs. The source of these receptors is a human donor in good health (CMV status not recorded). Some clones in this sample may be carry-over from other donors' samples.

This clonotype was counted only a few times. The CDR3 protein is CASSQGTEKLFF. In DNA, the CDR3 is TGTGCCAGCAGCCAAGGGACAGAAAAACTGTTTTTT. The chain has TRBV3-1 and TRBJ1-4, with TRBD1 as a possible D gene (5 bases). The CDR3 totals 12 residues. CDR1 LGHDT and CDR2 YNNKEL come from the germline V gene (reference sequence). With 1 base removed from V and 8 bases from J, the gap between germline ends came to 5 bases.

This clonotype was seen more than once but under ten times. The chain carries TRBV4-1 and TRBJ1-1, with no clear D. The CDR3 length is 13 residues. The V gene's germline CDR1 is MGHRA and CDR2 YSYEKL. Trimming took off 0 bases at V and 0 bases at J, with 2 bases between the two ends. The CDR3 loop is CASSQELNTEAFF. CDR3 sequence (DNA): TGCGCCAGCAGCCAAGAGTTGAACACTGAAGCTTTCTTT.

The table lists this clonotype with many counts. This sequence joins TRBV7-9 and TRBJ1-2; D not certain. This CDR3 contains 13 residues. Germline V gene lookup returns CDR1 SEHNR and CDR2 FQNEAQ (reference sequence). V lost 3 bases and J lost 4, with 9 bases in between. The DNA of the CDR3 is TGTGCCAGCAGCTTTAATAGGGCCTATGGCTACACCTTC. Its translation is CASSFNRAYGYTF. Looking up the rest from reference TRBV7-9 and TRBJ1-2 gives the full variable domain: DTGVSQNPRHKITKRGQNVTFRCDPISEHNRLYWYRQTLGQGPEFLTYFQNEAQLEKSRLLSDRFSAERPKGSFSTLEIQRTEQGDSAMYLCASSFNRAYGYTFGSGTRLTVV.

This clonotype came up a few times. This rearrangement joins TRBV28 to TRBJ1-1; a possible D gene is TRBD1 (6 bases). Trimming removed 1 base from V and 1 base from J, with 10 bases in between. This CDR3 is 15 amino acids long. The germline V gene has CDR1 MDHEN and CDR2 SYDVKM. CDR3 nucleotide sequence: TGTGCCAGCAGTTTATTTGTGACAGGGAACACTGAAGCTTTCTTT. Protein sequence: CASSLFVTGNTEAFF.

This clonotype was picked up a small number of times. V gene TRBV4-3 combines with J gene TRBJ2-2; 9 nucleotides line up with TRBD2. Germline loops: CDR1 LGHNA, CDR2 YSLEER. The CDR3 has 17 residues. The ends lost 4 bases at V and 2 bases at J; junction bases unmatched: 8. CDR3 DNA sequence: TGCGCCAGCAGCCGAGGGATAGCGGGGGCTAACACCGGGGAGCTGTTTTTT. It specifies CASSRGIAGANTGELFF.

The chain links TRBV20-1 to TRBJ1-2; D gene ambiguous. Per germline, CDR1 DFQATT and CDR2 SNEGSKA (reference sequence). The CDR3 has 14 residues. CDR3 sequence: CSPLRRSAVYGYTF. CDR3 bases: TGCAGCCCGCTCAGGAGGTCGGCCGTCTATGGCTACACCTTC.

At least ten counts were recorded for this clonotype. The V call is TRBV28, the J call TRBJ1-5; D unclear. From germline, CDR1 is MDHEN and CDR2 SYDVKM. The CDR3 is 16 amino acids. Trimming pared 2 bases from V and 0 bases from J, leaving 11 bases between. CDR3 residues: CASSLGGPGSNQPQHF. CDR3 nucleotide sequence: TGTGCCAGCAGTTTAGGCGGGCCAGGTAGCAATCAGCCCCAGCATTTT.

This clonotype was detected a few times. This chain connects TRBV20-1 to TRBJ1-1, with D perhaps matching TRBD1 (5 bases). The CDR3 runs 16 residues. Germline lookup yields CDR1 DFQATT and CDR2 SNEGSKA (reference sequence). The V gene lost 0 bases and the J gene lost 3 bases, with 17 bases spanning the gap. CDR3 in amino acids: CSARDWAGYGDTEAFF. CDR3 nucleotide sequence: TGCAGTGCTAGAGATTGGGCAGGGTATGGGGACACTGAAGCTTTCTTT.

The chain uses TRBV5-4 and TRBJ1-1; TRBD1 is a possible D gene (6 bases). Looked up from germline, CDR1 is SGHNT and CDR2 is YYREEE (reference sequence). V was shortened by 0 bases and J by 4 bases, with 10 bases between the two germline ends. The CDR3 length is 14 residues. Written as DNA, the CDR3 is TGTGCCAGCAGCTTGGCTTGGGGGCTCACTGAAGCTTTCTTT. This codes for CASSLAWGLTEAFF.

Ten or more counts support this clonotype. The chain joins TRBV10-2 to TRBJ1-2; D perhaps matches TRBD1 (6 bases). The germline V gene encodes CDR1 WSHSY and CDR2 SAAADI. V was cut by 6 bases and J by 4 bases, with 12 bases left in between. The CDR3 loop spans 13 amino acids. For the CDR3, the DNA is TGCGCCAGCAGATCGATGGACAGCTATGGCTACACCTTC. Translating gives CASRSMDSYGYTF.

Only a few counts were recorded for this clonotype. The V and J genes are TRBV19 and TRBJ1-4, with 8 bases matching TRBD1. Germline CDR1 reads LNHDA; CDR2 reads SQIVND (reference sequence). V shed 3 bases, J shed 8 bases, and the junction held 5 bases outside the gene matches. The CDR3 is 14 residues long. CDR3 DNA: TGTGCCAGTAGTATGGCCAGGGGGCAAGAAAAACTGTTTTTT. Residues: CASSMARGQEKLFF.

The chain is built from TRBV28 and TRBJ2-7; 9 bases fit TRBD1. Germline V gene lookup returns CDR1 MDHEN and CDR2 SYDVKM. V trimming: 6 bases; J trimming: 2 bases; junction bases outside the gene matches: 17. The length of the CDR3 is 18 residues. The CDR3 loop is CASSRRDRARSQPYEQYV. CDR3 bases: TGTGCCAGCAGCCGCCGGGACAGGGCCCGATCCCAACCCTACGAGCAGTACGTC.

The rearrangement joins TRBV2 to TRBJ1-3, with D possibly matching TRBD1 (6 bases). Trimming shortened V by 6 bases and J by 0 bases, and 27 bases separated the two germline ends. Germline CDR1 is SNHLY and CDR2 is FYNNEI. This CDR3 comprises 20 residues. Here the CDR3 reads CASRPRALRTDHDSGNTIYF. CDR3 coding DNA: TGTGCCAGCAGGCCTCGGGCCTTGAGGACAGATCATGACTCTGGAAACACCATATATTTT. Filled out from reference TRBV2 and TRBJ1-3, the complete variable domain reads EPEVTQTPSHQVTQMGQEVILRCVPISNHLYFYWYRQILGQKVEFLVSFYNNEISEKSEIFDDQFSVERPDGSNFTLKIRSTKLEDSAMYFCASRPRALRTDHDSGNTIYFGEGSWLTVV.

V is TRBV6-5 and J is TRBJ2-1; TRBD1 aligns across 7 bases. V lost 6 bases and J lost 6; bases outside the gene matches: 8. The CDR3 is 14 residues long. CDR1 and CDR2 (germline): MNHEY, SVGAGI. This CDR3 is CASSKRDRVNEQFF. DNA for the CDR3: TGTGCCAGCAGCAAGAGAGACAGGGTCAATGAGCAGTTCTTC.

This clonotype showed up just a few times. In DNA form, the CDR3 reads TGTGCCACCAGTGATCCCAGGACAGGGGGTACTAATGAAAAACTGTTTTTT. Translated, it gives CATSDPRTGGTNEKLFF. This chain links TRBV24-1 with TRBJ1-4; 10 bases are a match to TRBD1. The CDR3 loop spans 17 amino acids. CDR1 is KGHDR, CDR2 SFDVKD, per germline. With V trimmed by 3 bases and J by 2 bases, 5 bases remained unmatched.

The gene calls are TRBV7-8 and TRBJ2-3; no clear D. The ends were cut back, 5 bases at V and 1 base at J, with 7 bases in the middle. This CDR3 contains 13 residues. Germline CDR1 reads SGHVS; CDR2 reads FQNEAQ. The DNA for the CDR3 is TGTGCCAGCAGCGAACTGGGCACAGATACGCAGTATTTT. This codes for CASSELGTDTQYF. The variable domain in full, with the rest retrieved from reference TRBV7-8 and TRBJ2-3, is GAGVSQSPRYKVAKRGQDVALRCDPISGHVSLFWYQQALGQGPEFLTYFQNEAQLDKSGLPSDRFFAERPEGSVSTLKIQRTQQEDSAVYLCASSELGTDTQYFGPGTRLTVL.

This clonotype showed up many times. The chain employs TRBV12-3 or TRBV12-4 and TRBJ1-1; 8 bases match TRBD1. The CDR3 has 14 residues. The V and J ends lost 5 bases and 4 bases, in that order; junction bases with no gene match: 6. CDR3 sequence: CASSLQGVVTEAFF. The CDR3 DNA follows: TGTGCCAGCAGTCTACAGGGGGTGGTCACTGAAGCTTTCTTT.

In its sample, this clonotype was seen a few times. The chain couples TRBV14 to TRBJ2-1, with 9 bases that match TRBD1. The CDR3 has 15 amino acids. Germline CDR1 reads SGHDN; CDR2 reads FVKESK. Unmatched junction bases numbered 6, after V lost 6 bases and J lost 3 bases. For the CDR3, the DNA is TGTGCCAGCAGAACCGGGACAGGGCTCTACAATGAGCAGTTCTTC. It is translated as CASRTGTGLYNEQFF.

This chain links TRBV27 with TRBJ1-1; maybe TRBD1 (5 bases). The CDR3 runs to 15 residues. Germline V CDR1 and CDR2: MNHEY, SMNVEV (reference sequence). V dropped 3 bases and J dropped 1 base, with 12 bases sitting between them. The CDR3 sequence: CASSLYAGSNTEAFF. CDR3 in DNA: TGTGCCAGCAGTTTGTATGCAGGGTCGAACACTGAAGCTTTCTTT.

The chain employs TRBV7-6 and TRBJ1-1; D is uncertain. V lost 5 bases, J lost 3 bases, and 16 bases lay in between. The CDR3 contains 15 residues. Germline CDR1 SGHVS, CDR2 FNYEAQ. The CDR3 loop reads CASSLGWGIDTEAFF. DNA of the CDR3: TGTGCCAGCAGCCTGGGGTGGGGAATCGACACTGAAGCTTTCTTT.

This clonotype came up a few times. The CDR3, as DNA: TGCAGTGCTAGAGATTGGCAGGTGGGGGGTGAAGCTTTCTTT. Protein product: CSARDWQVGGEAFF. The gene calls are TRBV20-1 and TRBJ1-1, with a weak D call TRBD1 (5 bases). Trimming cost V 0 bases and J 7 bases, with 15 bases left between them. This CDR3 comprises 14 residues. The germline V gene has CDR1 DFQATT and CDR2 SNEGSKA (reference sequence).

This clonotype occurred many times. V and J are TRBV7-6 and TRBJ2-5, with D unresolved. In germline, CDR1 is SGHVS, CDR2 FNYEAQ. V was trimmed by 6 bases and J by 2 bases, leaving 16 bases between them. CDR3 length equals 15 residues. CDR3 amino acids: CASRSIDSGQETQYF. The CDR3 DNA reads TGTGCCAGCAGGTCGATAGATTCTGGGCAAGAGACCCAGTACTTC.

The V gene is TRBV24-1, the J gene TRBJ1-5, with TRBD1 identical over 9 bases. Germline loops: CDR1 KGHDR, CDR2 SFDVKD. The CDR3 is 14 amino acids. J gave up 4 bases and V 9 bases, and 6 bases lay outside the gene matches. The CDR3 DNA reads as TGTGCCACCGCCGGACAGGGGAGTAATCAGCCCCAGCATTTT. Its protein product is CATAGQGSNQPQHF.

The table lists this clonotype with a few counts. The chain joins TRBV28 to TRBJ2-5; D is perhaps TRBD1 (6 bases). CDR3 length equals 13 residues. The V end lost 6 bases, the J end lost 5 bases, and 13 bases lay between the germline ends. Germline-derived CDR1 and CDR2 are MDHEN and SYDVKM. The CDR3 loop reads CASRTDRWETQYF. CDR3 DNA sequence: TGTGCCAGCAGAACCGACAGGTGGGAGACCCAGTACTTC.

This rearrangement joins TRBV7-9 to TRBJ2-1, with TRBD2 identical over 11 bases. The CDR3 has 16 residues. Germline values: CDR1 SEHNR, CDR2 FQNEAQ (reference sequence). V lost 6 bases and J lost 0; bases outside the gene matches: 4. The CDR3 coding sequence is TGTGCCAGCAGTTTTAGCGGGGGGGTCTCCTACAATGAGCAGTTCTTC. Its translation is CASSFSGGVSYNEQFF. Supplemented by reference TRBV7-9 and TRBJ2-1, the full variable domain reads DTGVSQNPRHKITKRGQNVTFRCDPISEHNRLYWYRQTLGQGPEFLTYFQNEAQLEKSRLLSDRFSAERPKGSFSTLEIQRTEQGDSAMYLCASSFSGGVSYNEQFFGPGTRLTVL.

This clonotype was counted ten times or more. The chain couples TRBV7-6 to TRBJ1-1, with D uncertain. Germline CDR1 is SGHVS and CDR2 is FNYEAQ. With 5 bases removed from V and 1 base from J, the gap between germline ends came to 8 bases. CDR3 length: 13 amino acids. CDR3 sequence (DNA): TGTGCCAGCAGCAAAACGGCGAACACTGAAGCTTTCTTT. It encodes CASSKTANTEAFF. The full variable domain, completed using reference TRBV7-6 and TRBJ1-1, is GAGVSQSPRYKVTKRGQDVALRCDPISGHVSLYWYRQALGQGPEFLTYFNYEAQQDKSGLPNDRFSAERPEGSISTLTIQRTEQRDSAMYRCASSKTANTEAFFGQGTRLTVV.

The rearrangement links TRBV27 to TRBJ1-2; a possible D gene is TRBD1 (5 bases). The CDR3 extends over 15 amino acids. CDR1 and CDR2 (germline): MNHEY, SMNVEV (reference sequence). The V gene lost 6 bases and the J gene lost 4 bases, with 18 bases spanning the gap. The DNA for the CDR3 is TGTGCCAGCAGCTTTTCGGGACCTATGTCCTATGGCTACACCTTC. It encodes CASSFSGPMSYGYTF.

This clonotype was seen more than once but under ten times. V and J are TRBV28 and TRBJ2-7; 10 bases line up with TRBD2. Looked up from germline, CDR1 is MDHEN and CDR2 is SYDVKM. Unmatched junction bases numbered 4, after V lost 5 bases and J lost 0 bases. CDR3 length equals 15 residues. As DNA, the CDR3 is TGTGCCAGCAGTCCACTAGCGGGGAGCTCCTACGAGCAGTACGTC. Translating it yields CASSPLAGSSYEQYV.

This clonotype was observed many times. This chain links TRBV6-5 with TRBJ1-4; D gene ambiguous. CDR1 and CDR2 (germline): MNHEY, SVGAGI. The CDR3 sequence is 17 residues long. V was cut by 0 bases and J by 8 bases, with 19 bases left in between. The CDR3 is CASSYSFGRSPKEKLFF. CDR3 sequence (DNA): TGTGCCAGCAGTTACTCGTTCGGACGATCTCCCAAGGAAAAACTGTTTTTT.

The gene calls are TRBV5-5 and TRBJ2-7; no clear D gene. The CDR3 has 12 amino acids. Germline V gene data show CDR1 as SGHKS and CDR2 as YYEKEE (reference sequence). V lost 4 bases, J lost 5 bases, and 10 bases lay in between. The chain's CDR3 is CASSIGAHEQYV. For the CDR3, the DNA is TGTGCCAGCAGCATAGGAGCCCACGAGCAGTACGTC.

The gene calls are TRBV2 and TRBJ2-5, with 14 bases fitting TRBD2. The germline V gene has CDR1 SNHLY and CDR2 FYNNEI. V dropped 4 bases and J dropped 1; count of bases not matched to a gene: 11. CDR3 size: 19 residues. The DNA for the CDR3 is TGTGCCAGCAGTGCGACTAGCGGGGGGGCCTCTATACTCCAAGAGACCCAGTACTTC. Translated, it gives CASSATSGGASILQETQYF. The full variable domain, completed using reference TRBV2 and TRBJ2-5, is EPEVTQTPSHQVTQMGQEVILRCVPISNHLYFYWYRQILGQKVEFLVSFYNNEISEKSEIFDDQFSVERPDGSNFTLKIRSTKLEDSAMYFCASSATSGGASILQETQYFGPGTRLLVL.

This chain's CDR3 is CASILTPGTEAFF. For the CDR3, the DNA is TGTGCCAGCATTTTGACCCCGGGCACTGAAGCTTTCTTT. V is TRBV2 and J is TRBJ1-1; no firm D call. The CDR3 length is 13 residues. Trimming took 7 bases from V and 4 from J, leaving 13 bases between them. Germline CDR1 is SNHLY and CDR2 is FYNNEI.